This note documents a single T cell receptor beta chain sequence. Its antigen is not known. The sample belongs to a study of pediatric ulcerative colitis. Study results and limitations: Blood-rectal clonal overlap within each person was significantly higher in ulcerative colitis patients than controls.

The assay was run at survey level. The table came from immunoSEQ multiplex PCR; TCRdb's copy has only in-frame clones and leaves some out. Counted here are approximately 14,000 clones, about nine tenths occurring once; the ten biggest clones make up approximately 0.92%. Germline V gene data show CDR1 as MDHEN and CDR2 as SYDVKM. The CDR3 extends over 15 amino acids. V lost 7 bases and J 4 bases, leaving 19 bases between the germline ends. The V call is TRBV28, the J call TRBJ1-2; D not certain. This TCR was sampled from a boy aged 5 to 17 with moderate ulcerative colitis. Source material: blood. CDR3 DNA sequence: TGTGCCAGCAAAAGGGAGTCACCGCTGACCTATGGCTACACCTTC. This gives the protein CASKRESPLTYGYTF.